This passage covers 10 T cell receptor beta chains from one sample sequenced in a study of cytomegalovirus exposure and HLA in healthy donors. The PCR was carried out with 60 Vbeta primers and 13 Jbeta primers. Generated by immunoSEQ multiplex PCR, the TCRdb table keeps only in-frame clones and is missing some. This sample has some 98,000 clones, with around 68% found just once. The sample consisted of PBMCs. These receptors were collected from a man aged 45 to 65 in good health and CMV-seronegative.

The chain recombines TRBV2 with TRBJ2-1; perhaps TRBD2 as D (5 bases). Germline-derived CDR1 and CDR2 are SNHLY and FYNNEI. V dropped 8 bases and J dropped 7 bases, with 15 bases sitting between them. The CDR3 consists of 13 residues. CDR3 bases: TGTGCCAGCCTTCTCACTAGGGTTAATGAGCAGTTCTTC. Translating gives CASLLTRVNEQFF.

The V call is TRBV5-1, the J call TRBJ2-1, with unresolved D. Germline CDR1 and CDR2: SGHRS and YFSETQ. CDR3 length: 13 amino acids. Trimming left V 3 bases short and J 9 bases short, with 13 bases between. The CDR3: CASSSTVTTEQFF. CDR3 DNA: TGCGCCAGCAGCTCGACTGTCACCACTGAGCAGTTCTTC.

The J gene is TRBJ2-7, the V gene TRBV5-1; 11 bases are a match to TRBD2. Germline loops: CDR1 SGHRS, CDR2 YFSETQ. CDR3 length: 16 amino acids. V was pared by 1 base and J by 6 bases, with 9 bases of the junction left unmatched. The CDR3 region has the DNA TGCGCCAGCAGCTTGTTTCCCCTAGCGGGAGGTGGCGAGCAGTACTTC. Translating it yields CASSLFPLAGGGEQYF.

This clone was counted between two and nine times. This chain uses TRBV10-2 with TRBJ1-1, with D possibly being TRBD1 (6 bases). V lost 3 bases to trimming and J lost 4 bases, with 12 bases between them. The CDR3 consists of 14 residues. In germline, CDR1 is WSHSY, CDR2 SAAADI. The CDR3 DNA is TGCGCCAGCAGTGATCACAGGGATGGCACTGAAGCTTTCTTT. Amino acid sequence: CASSDHRDGTEAFF.

The CDR3 DNA sequence: TGCGCCAGCAGCCAATCCGGCCAGGTGTTTAATGAAAAACTGTTTTTT. Its translation: CASSQSGQVFNEKLFF. V and J are TRBV4-1 and TRBJ1-4, with unresolved D. The ends were cut back, 2 bases at V and 4 bases at J, with 14 bases in the middle. Germline CDR1 MGHRA, CDR2 YSYEKL. The CDR3 runs 16 residues.

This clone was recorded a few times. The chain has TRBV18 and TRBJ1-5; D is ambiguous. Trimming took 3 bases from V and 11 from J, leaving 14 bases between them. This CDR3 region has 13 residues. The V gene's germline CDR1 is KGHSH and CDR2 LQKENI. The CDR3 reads CASSPARGRAQHF. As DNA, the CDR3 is TGTGCCAGCTCACCGGCTCGGGGTAGGGCCCAGCATTTT.

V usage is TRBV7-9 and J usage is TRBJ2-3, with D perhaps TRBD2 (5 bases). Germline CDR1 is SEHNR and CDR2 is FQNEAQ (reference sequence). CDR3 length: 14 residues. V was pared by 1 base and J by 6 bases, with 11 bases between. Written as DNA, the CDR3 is TGTGCCAGCAGCTTAGTGAGGGTAGGGGATACGCAGTATTTT. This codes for CASSLVRVGDTQYF.

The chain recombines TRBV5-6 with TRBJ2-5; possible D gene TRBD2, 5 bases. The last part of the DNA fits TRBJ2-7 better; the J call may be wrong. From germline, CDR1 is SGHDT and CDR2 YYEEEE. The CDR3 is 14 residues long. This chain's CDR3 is CASSRRRGYHEQYF. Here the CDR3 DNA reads TGTGCCAGCAGCCGTCGGAGAGGGTACCACGAGCAGTACTTC.

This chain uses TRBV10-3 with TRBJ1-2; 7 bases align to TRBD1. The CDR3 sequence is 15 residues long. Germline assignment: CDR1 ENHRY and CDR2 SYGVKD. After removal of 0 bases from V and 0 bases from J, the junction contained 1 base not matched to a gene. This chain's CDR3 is CAISESGTANYGYTF. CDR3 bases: TGTGCCATCAGTGAGTCCGGGACAGCTAACTATGGCTACACCTTC.

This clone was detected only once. CDR3 in amino acids: CASSRGYVHEQFF. The CDR3 DNA sequence: TGTGCCAGCAGCCGAGGGTATGTCCATGAGCAGTTCTTC. The J gene is TRBJ2-1, the V gene TRBV6-5; maybe TRBD2 (5 bases). Germline CDR1 is MNHEY and CDR2 is SVGAGI. Trimming removed 6 bases from V and 8 bases from J, with 14 bases in between. The CDR3 is 13 amino acids.